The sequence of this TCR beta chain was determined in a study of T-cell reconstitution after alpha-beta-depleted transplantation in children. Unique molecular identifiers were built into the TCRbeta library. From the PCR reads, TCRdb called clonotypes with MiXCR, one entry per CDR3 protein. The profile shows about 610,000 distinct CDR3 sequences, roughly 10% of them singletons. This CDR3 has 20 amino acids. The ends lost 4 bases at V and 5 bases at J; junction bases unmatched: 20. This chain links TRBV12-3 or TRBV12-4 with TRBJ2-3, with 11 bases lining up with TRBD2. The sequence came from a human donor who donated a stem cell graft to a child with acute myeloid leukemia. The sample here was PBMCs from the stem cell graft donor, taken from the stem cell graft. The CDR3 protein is CASSSPRQFDLAGGVDTQYF. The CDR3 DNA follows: TGTGCCAGCAGTTCTCCCCGACAGTTCGATCTAGCGGGAGGAGTAGATACGCAGTATTTT.